This TCR beta chain came from a study of T cells after yellow fever vaccination. Study in general: SMART-Seq v4 Ultra Low Input prepared libraries from low-cell fractions.

Regarding the study as a whole: Clonotypes found in both CD4 and CD8 compartments made up a small share. Most clones from primary vaccination were detected again post-booster (around 95% CD4, about 88% CD8).

A remark on this clonotype: The antigen remains undetermined.

This CDR3 has 17 amino acids. V shed 3 bases, J shed 4 bases, and the junction held 13 bases outside the gene matches. Making TCR cDNA involved 5'RACE template switching, which added UMIs and a universal primer site. MiXCR was run by TCRdb on the 5' RACE reads, yielding one entry per CDR3 protein. Counted here are nearly 550,000 distinct CDR3 sequences, under 25% occurring once; the ten biggest clones make up approximately 15%. The receptor was derived from a man younger than 40 who received the YFV17D yellow fever vaccine. V gene TRBV12-3 or TRBV12-4 combines with J gene TRBJ2-3, with TRBD2 matching 7 bases. Sequencing was performed on PBMCs, taken 15 days after the yellow fever booster vaccination. The CDR3 is CASSFPASGAGPDTQYF. DNA for the CDR3: TGTGCCAGCAGTTTCCCTGCTAGCGGAGCGGGACCAGATACGCAGTATTTT.